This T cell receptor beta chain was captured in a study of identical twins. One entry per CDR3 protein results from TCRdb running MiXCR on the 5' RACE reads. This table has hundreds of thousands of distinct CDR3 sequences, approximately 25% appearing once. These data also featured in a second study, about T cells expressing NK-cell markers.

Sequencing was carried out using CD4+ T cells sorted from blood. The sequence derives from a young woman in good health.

For the CDR3, the DNA is TGCAGTGCTCTCCGAATAGCGGGGGTGACTTCCAATGAGCAGTTCTTC. This gives the protein CSALRIAGVTSNEQFF. This chain uses TRBV20-1 with TRBJ2-1; 9 bases agree with TRBD2. The length of the CDR3 is 16 residues. Germline V gives CDR1 DFQATT, CDR2 SNEGSKA (reference sequence). The junction had 14 bases not matched to a gene; V was cut back by 5 bases and J by 6 bases.